The entry below gives a single T cell receptor beta chain sequence along with its context. There is no known antigen for this receptor. CDR3 length: 13 amino acids, cysteine to phenylalanine. The DNA sequence is not available. From a lookup of the germline V gene, CDR1 and CDR2 are SGHVS and FNYEAQ. This record comes from a study of monozygotic twins with inflammatory bowel disease (dated by TCRdb to about 2019). Study-wide context: A total of roughly 28 monozygotic twin pairs were included in the full study, comprising nine German pairs (four IBD-concordant, five IBD-discordant) and 19 IBD-discordant Danish pairs. Disease-associated traits were sought mainly through comparisons between IBD patients and their genetically identical healthy co-twins within discordant pairs. Each individual had, on average, about 151 000 unique TCRalpha sequences and 181 000 unique TCRbeta sequences available for analysis.

General study outcomes and caveats: Because patients received different immunosuppressive treatments, the repertoires may have picked up extra background noise and variability between individuals. A decrease in TCRbeta repertoire diversity, as measured by inverse Simpson index, was observed in IBD patients compared with their healthy co-twins. Repertoire similarity did not differ between concordant and discordant twins, which could be due to limited statistical power. Compared with healthy twins, IBD patients had fewer clonotypes in common with other individuals, a difference most pronounced in patients showing signs of disease activity. Distinction between different T cell subtypes could not be achieved in the analysis. The results gave no support for a single strong signal or clonotype linked to IBD.

The library was prepared using 5' RACE. For each TCR library, approximately 3,700 ng of total RNA was used. For each sample, cDNA was synthesized in eight separate reactions using SMARTScribe reverse transcriptase. During cDNA synthesis, template switching was used to introduce unique molecular identifiers that contained a 6-nucleotide sample barcode. Two nested PCRs of about 15 and 9 cycles amplified the TCRalpha and TCRbeta cDNA, and bead purification followed each PCR. Before amplification, the cDNA was both treated with uracil DNA-glycosylase and purified with the QIAquick PCR purification kit. The second PCR added Illumina TruSeq-compatible adapters along with sample-specific barcodes. Library quality and concentration were checked on TapeStation and Qubit, and libraries were pooled at about 5 ng each. The pooled libraries were sequenced with 2 x 100 bp reads and custom sequencing primers on an Illumina HiSeq2500 single-index Rapid Run. The source study handled its data this way. MiGEC version 1.2.6 was used for UMI-based consensus assembly to correct PCR and sequencing errors. MiXCR version 2.1.1 was used for V(D)J alignment, clonotype assembly and CDR3 extraction. Normalisation of gene usage, clonotype sharing and MAIT/NKT TCR abundance was achieved by analysing the top 1000, 10 000 and 20 000 clonotypes per sample. After downsampling to 27 000 UMIs, diversity was calculated as the inverse Simpson index using the vegan R package. Paired Mann-Whitney U tests were applied to discordant twin pairs, and Benjamini-Hochberg correction was used for multiple testing. After reprocessing by TCRdb, each CDR3 protein sequence is one entry, and no DNA is given. TCRdb's processing, not the study's, gives the V and J calls here. This sample's clone table shows around 99,000 distinct CDR3 sequences. Approximately 13% of the sample is held by the ten biggest clonotypes.

From each donor, an approximately 2.3 ml peripheral blood sample was collected into PAXgene tubes and kept at -80 degrees C. Without T cell sorting, total RNA was isolated from whole blood using the PAXgene blood miRNA kit on an automated QIAcube. Peripheral blood from monozygotic twin pairs who were concordant or discordant for inflammatory bowel disease underwent deep TCRalpha and TCRbeta repertoire profiling using unique molecular barcoding. Smoking habits were recorded for all twin pairs, and individuals were classified as current, former or never smokers. The receptor was isolated from a human donor with ulcerative colitis or Crohn's disease, or a healthy co-twin of an affected twin (not recorded which). The sequencing sample was made of blood. The sequence joins TRBV7-6 to TRBJ1-5; the D call from TCRdb, TRBD1, cannot be confirmed without DNA. CDR3 loop: CASRGGADQPQHF.